This T cell receptor beta chain appears in the sequencing data of a study of siplizumab effects on memory and regulatory T cells (dated by TCRdb to the late 2010s). Regarding the study in general: The study examined how the anti-CD2 antibody siplizumab affects alloreactive T-cell subsets in allogeneic mixed lymphocyte reactions built from human PBMCs.

Study-level results and caveats: The suppressive function of proliferating Tregs from siplizumab cultures was not functionally confirmed. Unstimulated naive T cells appeared to be more diverse than memory T cells, and naive cells seemed to make a substantial contribution to the alloresponse. Of the alloreactive CD4+ clones that could be mapped, the Treg-derived share averaged about 63% with siplizumab compared with around 27% in control reactions. About 75-95% of proliferating CD4+ or CD8+ clones could not be given a naive or memory phenotype. Siplizumab significantly reduced the cumulative frequency of alloreactive sequences traceable to unstimulated CD4+ memory T cells. Sequences below about 10^-5 frequency were poorly captured, so only a minor fraction of alloreactive clones could be mapped to unstimulated subsets.

The library was made by the immunoSEQ multiplex PCR assay. Each sample had some 9.7 x 10^4 TCR templates assayed by the deep sequencing platform. Genomic DNA extracted from sorted T cells was the material used for TCRbeta CDR3 sequencing. In the paper's pipeline: The R programming language was used for clonal analysis of TCRbeta CDR3 data. Alloreactive CD4+ and CD8+ clones were defined by comparing unstimulated samples with post-reaction CFSE-low samples. By matching sequences to the repertoires of sorted unstimulated Treg and non-Treg cells, each alloreactive CD4+ clone was assigned a regulatory or non-regulatory origin. The immuneACCESS repertoire file appears here via TCRdb, limited to in-frame rearrangements. These files lack a portion of the clones; in checked studies, under half of the deficit traces to unresolved V genes, and the cause of the others is not known. V, J and clone size are taken as reported in that table, and D and trimming were inferred from the DNA itself. The sample table shows some 52,000 clones, and approximately 97% are seen once. The top ten hold 0.55% to 0.65% of the sample.

In three donor pairs, further sequencing was done on unstimulated CD8+ naive, CD4+ memory, CD8+ TEMRA, CD4+ naive and CD8+ effector memory subsets. Sorted unstimulated T cells and proliferating T cells recovered from mixed lymphocyte reactions were subjected to TCRbeta CDR3 sequencing. Fresh whole blood from approximately ten HLA-typed healthy donors was used to isolate PBMCs. Comments on this clone: Its recognized antigen is unknown. No much larger clonotype is one base removed from it; base qualities were not supplied.

The germline V gene yields SGHDT for CDR1 and YYEEEE for CDR2. Including cysteine and phenylalanine, the CDR3 has 17 amino acids. Of the read, only the CDR3 DNA is kept; its 51 bases are in frame from base 1. V is shortened by 4 bases, J by 3 bases, and the region joining them spans 22 bases. This clonotype was sampled from a human donor in good health. The chain couples TRBV5-6 to TRBJ1-1; TRBD1 is a weak D gene call, 5 bases matching. Sequenced sample: naive CD4+ T cells sorted from blood. The sample's cell subset or site label, in plain terms: unstimulated naive T cells. The CDR3 here reads CASSHKDGRGGDTEAFF. The DNA sequence is TGTGCCAGCAGCCATAAGGACGGAAGGGGCGGGGACACTGAAGCTTTCTTT. Outside the CDR3, residues come from the reference TRBV5-6 and TRBJ1-1 proteins, so the full variable domain is: DAGVTQSPTHLIKTRGQQVTLRCSPKSGHDTVSWYQQALGQGPQFIFQYYEEEERQRGNFPDRFSGHQFPNYSSELNVNALLLGDSALYLCASSHKDGRGGDTEAFFGQGTRLTVV.